A selection of T cell receptor beta chains follows, all from one sample in a study of PD-1 blockade in classical Hodgkin lymphoma. Clones were sequenced by immunoSEQ multiplex PCR, and TCRdb holds only the in-frame ones, with some missing. The sample holds 13,000 or so clones; 75% to 95% are singletons and the top ten take about 11%. Here the sequenced sample was peripheral blood mononuclear cells (PBMCs), taken at baseline. The receptors originated from a human donor with classical Hodgkin lymphoma. Each CDR3 is given with its conserved first and last residue. D genes are given only for firm matches. Only some rows state a clone size, as once, few, many or a class for expanded clones.

v_gene	d_gene	j_gene	abundance	CDR3aa	CDR3nt
TRBV6-5	TRBD1	TRBJ1-1	.	CASSYSGTENTEAFF	TGTGCCAGCAGTTACTCCGGGACAGAGAACACTGAAGCTTTCTTT
TRBV28	.	TRBJ2-1	.	CASTPEVGITEQFF	TGTGCCAGCACCCCAGAAGTAGGGATAACTGAGCAGTTCTTC
TRBV29-1	.	TRBJ1-2	.	CSVEAPGYGYTF	TGCAGCGTTGAAGCCCCAGGGTATGGCTACACCTTC
TRBV28	.	TRBJ1-1	once	CASSSRGRGTEAFF	TGTGCCAGCAGTTCCCGGGGGAGGGGCACTGAAGCTTTCTTT
TRBV7-9	.	TRBJ2-7	.	CASSQDGVLSYEQYF	TGTGCCAGCAGCCAAGACGGGGTTCTCTCCTACGAGCAGTACTTC
TRBV28	TRBD2	TRBJ2-3	.	CASSLGTSGADTQYF	TGTGCCAGCAGTTTAGGGACTAGCGGAGCAGATACGCAGTATTTT
TRBV5-1	.	TRBJ1-3	.	CASSSTGTSGNTIYF	TGCGCCAGCAGCTCCACAGGGACTTCTGGAAACACCATATATTTT
TRBV6-6	TRBD1	TRBJ2-7	.	CASSLTGTGLYEQYF	TGTGCCAGCAGCCTTACCGGGACAGGCCTCTACGAGCAGTACTTC
TRBV28	.	TRBJ1-4	.	CASSLSAGRGEKLFF	TGTGCCAGCAGCCTTTCGGCCGGGAGGGGTGAAAAACTGTTTTTT
TRBV5-6	.	TRBJ2-5	.	CASSLRGPETQYF	TGTGCCAGCAGCTTGCGGGGACCGGAGACCCAGTACTTC
TRBV13	TRBD1	TRBJ2-7	.	CASSFRGQSSYEQYF	TGTGCCAGCAGCTTTAGGGGACAGAGCTCCTACGAGCAGTACTTC
TRBV7-9	.	TRBJ1-1	.	CASSTDSVWNTEAFF	TGTGCCAGCAGCACCGACAGTGTTTGGAACACTGAAGCTTTCTTT
TRBV30	.	TRBJ1-1	.	CAWSGTNTEAFF	TGTGCCTGGAGTGGGACTAACACTGAAGCTTTCTTT
TRBV10-3	TRBD2	TRBJ2-3	.	CATLSSGGTDTQYF	TGTGCCACACTTTCTAGCGGGGGCACAGATACGCAGTATTTT
TRBV7-9	.	TRBJ1-2	.	CASSSGPPVSYGYTF	TGTGCCAGCAGCTCGGGACCGCCCGTCAGCTATGGCTACACCTTC
TRBV6-1	TRBD1	TRBJ1-6	.	CASSPKQDRAIHF	TGTGCCAGCAGCCCGAAGCAGGACAGGGCTATCCACTTT
TRBV28	.	TRBJ2-7	.	CASSPLRGFFEQYF	TGTGCCAGCAGTCCCCTCCGGGGGTTCTTCGAGCAGTACTTC
TRBV5-1	.	TRBJ1-1	few	CASSLVVRTEAFF	TGCGCCAGCAGCTTGGTGGTGAGGACTGAAGCTTTCTTT
TRBV5-1	TRBD1	TRBJ2-7	.	CASSLGQGSYEQYF	TGCGCCAGCAGCTTGGGACAGGGGAGCTACGAGCAGTACTTC
TRBV6-5	.	TRBJ2-7	.	CASSFALGSYEQYF	TGTGCCAGCAGTTTTGCCCTAGGTTCCTACGAGCAGTACTTC
TRBV6-5	TRBD1	TRBJ2-7	.	CASTKGQGRYEQYF	TGTGCCAGCACCAAGGGACAGGGGAGATACGAGCAGTACTTC
TRBV5-1	TRBD1	TRBJ2-2	.	CASRPRTGSAGELFF	TGCGCCAGCAGACCCCGGACAGGGTCGGCCGGGGAGCTGTTTTTT
TRBV5-1	.	TRBJ1-1	.	CASSFGDTSEAFF	TGCGCCAGCAGCTTCGGGGACACCTCTGAAGCTTTCTTT